Each of the 24 T cell receptor beta chains below was sequenced from the same sample in a study of radiotherapy plus CTLA-4 blockade in lung cancer (dated by TCRdb to 2017 to 2018). The library was built by means of the immunoSEQ multiplex PCR assay. TCRdb retrieved this table from immuneACCESS and kept in-frame rearrangements only. Not all clones are present; in checked studies, unresolved V genes account for under half, and no reason is known for the remainder. This sample holds tens of thousands of clones; approximately 80% were observed only once. Roughly 3% of the sample is in the top ten clones. This specimen consisted of peripheral blood, obtained from a patient treated with radiotherapy plus ipilimumab. These receptors were obtained from a human donor with non-small cell lung cancer whose response to radiotherapy plus ipilimumab could not be evaluated.

This chain links TRBV25-1 with TRBJ1-4; TRBD1 aligns across 9 bases. This CDR3 comprises 17 residues. Germline V CDR1 and CDR2: MGHDK, SYGVNS. Trimming at V came to 1 base and at J to 8 bases, leaving 11 bases not matched to a gene. CDR3 sequence reads: CASSEWDRVGWKEKLFF. CDR3 sequence (DNA): TGTGCCAGCAGTGAATGGGACAGGGTTGGGTGGAAGGAAAAACTGTTTTTT.

This clone was observed a single time. The chain recombines TRBV14 with TRBJ2-2, with 9 bases that match TRBD1. This CDR3 is built from 15 residues. Germline loops: CDR1 SGHDN, CDR2 FVKESK. V trimming: 3 bases; J trimming: 7 bases; junction bases outside the gene matches: 6. The CDR3 sequence: CASSHSGQGVGELFF. The CDR3, as DNA: TGTGCCAGCAGCCATTCGGGACAGGGAGTCGGGGAGCTGTTTTTT.

The gene calls are TRBV25-1 and TRBJ2-6, with D tentatively TRBD1 (5 bases). The CDR3 runs to 15 residues. Trimming pared 4 bases from V and 0 bases from J, leaving 7 bases between. Germline V CDR1 and CDR2: MGHDK, SYGVNS. The CDR3 DNA is TGTGCCAGCAGTGGGGGCCGCTCTGGGGCCAACGTCCTGACTTTC. Amino acid sequence: CASSGGRSGANVLTF.

This rearrangement joins TRBV6-1 to TRBJ1-6; no clear D gene. The CDR3 has 14 residues. The V end lost 6 bases, the J end lost 6 bases, and 12 bases lay between the germline ends. Germline V gene lookup returns CDR1 MNHNS and CDR2 SASEGT. Here the CDR3 reads CASSAVQLNSPLHF. CDR3 DNA sequence: TGTGCCAGCAGCGCCGTCCAACTTAATTCACCCCTCCACTTT.

This chain links TRBV5-4 with TRBJ2-6; no firm D call. V was shortened by 2 bases and J by 0 bases, with 6 bases between the two germline ends. Per germline, CDR1 SGHNT and CDR2 YYREEE (reference sequence). CDR3 length equals 15 residues. The CDR3 nucleotides are TGTGCCAGCAGCTTAAGAGGCTCTGGGGCCAACGTCCTGACTTTC. Protein product: CASSLRGSGANVLTF.

The J gene is TRBJ1-6, the V gene TRBV2; 10 nucleotides line up with TRBD1. With 0 bases clipped from V and 9 bases from J, the junction kept 2 bases outside the gene matches. The germline V gene has CDR1 SNHLY and CDR2 FYNNEI. CDR3 size: 15 residues. The CDR3 DNA reads TGTGCCAGCAGTGAAGCGAGGACAGGGGGTTCACCCCTCCACTTT. As protein: CASSEARTGGSPLHF.

The table lists this clone with a few counts. V usage is TRBV4-3 and J usage is TRBJ1-2; maybe TRBD1 (6 bases). The length of the CDR3 is 13 residues. The V and J ends lost 4 bases and 4 bases respectively, with 10 bases between them. Germline CDR1 LGHNA, CDR2 YSLEER. CDR3 region: CASSLGQPYGYTF. CDR3 sequence (DNA): TGCGCCAGCAGCCTCGGACAGCCCTATGGCTACACCTTC.

This sequence joins TRBV7-9 and TRBJ2-7, with D possibly being TRBD1 (6 bases). V lost 5 bases and J 2 bases, leaving 13 bases between the germline ends. The germline CDR1 and CDR2 sequences are SEHNR and FQNEAQ (reference sequence). This CDR3 is 14 amino acids long. The CDR3 DNA follows: TGTGCCAGCAGCCCGAGGGGGAGCCCCTACGAGCAGTACTTC. This gives the protein CASSPRGSPYEQYF.

This clone has only a few counts. The V call is TRBV28, the J call TRBJ2-5, with D perhaps matching TRBD1 (6 bases). Germline loops: CDR1 MDHEN, CDR2 SYDVKM. Trimming took 5 bases from V and 10 from J, leaving 14 bases between them. This CDR3 is built from 12 residues. This CDR3 is CASSRPSRGQYF. CDR3 DNA: TGTGCCAGCAGTCGTCCGAGCAGGGGCCAGTACTTC.

The rearrangement links TRBV28 to TRBJ2-1; TRBD2 agrees at 11 bases. This CDR3 contains 16 residues. V shed 5 bases and J 6 bases; nucleotides not matched to a gene: 9. The germline V gene has CDR1 MDHEN and CDR2 SYDVKM. DNA of the CDR3: TGTGCCAGCAGTCCATTGACTAGCGGGAAGGCCAATGAGCAGTTCTTC. Protein sequence: CASSPLTSGKANEQFF.

The chain couples TRBV28 to TRBJ2-7, with 9 bases fitting TRBD1. The CDR3 totals 19 residues. V trimming: 6 bases; J trimming: 0 bases; junction bases outside the gene matches: 18. In germline, CDR1 is MDHEN, CDR2 SYDVKM. The DNA of the CDR3 is TGTGCCAGCAGCCTGACCGGGACAGGGTATGGCGGGCTCTCCTACGAGCAGTACTTC. This translates into CASSLTGTGYGGLSYEQYF.

This clone was detected a few times. The J gene is TRBJ1-1, the V gene TRBV2, with D perhaps matching TRBD1 (5 bases). Germline V gene sequence: CDR1 SNHLY, CDR2 FYNNEI. Trimming shortened V by 11 bases and J by 3 bases, and 7 bases separated the two germline ends. The CDR3 extends over 10 amino acids. The CDR3 loop is CAGGYTEAFF. The CDR3 DNA sequence: TGTGCCGGGGGGTACACTGAAGCTTTCTTT.

V gene TRBV16 combines with J gene TRBJ2-5; 8 bases line up with TRBD1. The J call is doubtful: the DNA matches TRBJ2-7 better. CDR3 size: 16 residues. Germline V gene lookup returns CDR1 KGHSY and CDR2 FQNENV. CDR3 DNA sequence: TGTGCCAGCAGTCCCAAGAAACAGGGGGGATCCTACGAGCAGTACTTC. It is translated as CASSPKKQGGSYEQYF.

The chain has TRBV5-1 and TRBJ2-3, with 9 bases lining up with TRBD2. Germline CDR1 SGHRS, CDR2 YFSETQ. The CDR3 extends over 16 amino acids. V lost 0 bases, J lost 4 bases, and 6 bases stayed unmatched. The CDR3 here is CASSLVLSGGADTQYF. The CDR3 DNA reads TGCGCCAGCAGCTTGGTGCTTAGCGGGGGTGCAGATACGCAGTATTTT.

This chain uses TRBV19 with TRBJ1-1, with TRBD1 identical over 7 bases. The CDR3 has 14 residues. Germline CDR1 reads LNHDA; CDR2 reads SQIVND (reference sequence). J lost 5 bases, V lost 5 bases, and 8 bases had no gene match. CDR3 in DNA: TGTGCCAGTAGTCCAAGGGACAGCGGAACTGAAGCTTTCTTT. This codes for CASSPRDSGTEAFF. The full variable domain, with the rest looked up from reference TRBV19 and TRBJ1-1, is DGGITQSPKYLFRKEGQNVTLSCEQNLNHDAMYWYRQDPGQGLRLIYYSQIVNDFQKGDIAEGYSVSREKKESFPLTVTSAQKNPTAFYLCASSPRDSGTEAFFGQGTRLTVV.

This clone was seen a single time. The rearrangement links TRBV19 to TRBJ1-5, with 7 nucleotides matching TRBD1. The CDR3 is 13 residues long. CDR1 is LNHDA and CDR2 is SQIVND in the germline V gene (reference sequence). V shed 2 bases, J shed 11 bases, and the junction held 6 bases outside the gene matches. The CDR3 DNA follows: TGTGCCAGTAGTATAAGGGACAGTTCGGCCCAGCATTTT. Translating gives CASSIRDSSAQHF.

This clone was detected a few times. The rearrangement uses TRBV7-2 and TRBJ1-5; 8 positions agree with TRBD1. The CDR3 is 16 amino acids. Trimming at V came to 5 bases and at J to 0 bases, leaving 6 bases not matched to a gene. Germline V lookup: CDR1 SGHTA, CDR2 FQGNSA. CDR3 protein: CASSLQGAGSNQPQHF. CDR3 DNA: TGTGCCAGCAGCCTTCAGGGGGCTGGTAGCAATCAGCCCCAGCATTTT.

The chain combines TRBV30 with TRBJ1-2; 7 nucleotides line up with TRBD1. The CDR3 totals 13 residues. Germline CDR1 GTSNPN, CDR2 SVGIG (reference sequence). V shed 7 bases and J 6 bases; nucleotides not matched to a gene: 11. The CDR3 protein is CAFPSSQGHGYTF. As DNA, the CDR3 is TGTGCCTTCCCGAGCTCACAGGGGCATGGCTACACCTTC. The full variable domain, in which reference TRBV30 and TRBJ1-2 provide the parts outside the CDR3, is SQTIHQWPATLVQPVGSPLSLECTVEGTSNPNLYWYRQAAGRGLQLLFYSVGIGQISSEVPQNLSASRPQDRQFILSSKKLLLSDSGFYLCAFPSSQGHGYTFGSGTRLTVV.

The gene calls are TRBV27 and TRBJ2-1; 12 bases line up with TRBD2. V lost 0 bases and J lost 8; bases outside the gene matches: 5. Germline V gene sequence: CDR1 MNHEY, CDR2 SMNVEV (reference sequence). The CDR3 loop spans 16 amino acids. This chain's CDR3 is CASSLSPSGGGYEQFF. Written as DNA, the CDR3 is TGTGCCAGCAGTTTATCCCCTAGCGGGGGGGGCTATGAGCAGTTCTTC.

CDR3 nucleotides: TGCAGCGTTTCCCCCGCGACAGGGGGATACGAGCAGTACTTC. This encodes CSVSPATGGYEQYF. The chain links TRBV29-1 to TRBJ2-7, with 9 bases identical to TRBD1. This CDR3 region has 14 residues. Looked up from germline, CDR1 is SQVTM and CDR2 is ANQGSEA. V gave up 5 bases and J gave up 4 bases; unmatched junction bases: 9.

This chain uses TRBV7-2 with TRBJ1-1; D uncertain. The CDR3 extends over 15 amino acids. CDR1 SGHTA and CDR2 FQGNSA come from the germline V gene. V was trimmed by 5 bases and J by 0 bases, leaving 13 bases between them. The CDR3 spells CASSPVWAMNTEAFF. The CDR3 coding sequence is TGTGCCAGCAGCCCTGTCTGGGCCATGAACACTGAAGCTTTCTTT.

A single count supports this clone. This chain connects TRBV7-3 to TRBJ1-1; 7 nucleotides line up with TRBD1. The junction had 7 bases not matched to a gene; V was cut back by 5 bases and J by 4 bases. Germline V lookup: CDR1 SGHTA, CDR2 FQGTGA. The CDR3 is 14 residues long. The CDR3: CASSPTQGSTEAFF. In nucleotides, the CDR3 is TGTGCCAGCAGCCCAACACAGGGGAGCACTGAAGCTTTCTTT.

This rearrangement joins TRBV6-6 to TRBJ1-2; D ambiguous. The CDR3 runs 14 residues. The V end lost 5 bases, the J end lost 0 bases, and 10 bases lay between the germline ends. Germline CDR1 is MNHNY and CDR2 is SVGAGI (reference sequence). CDR3 DNA sequence: TGTGCCAGCAGTCGTGCCAGTGCTAACTATGGCTACACCTTC. Protein product: CASSRASANYGYTF.

The sample holds a few counts of this clone. This chain uses TRBV7-8 with TRBJ1-3; TRBD1 is a possible D gene (5 bases). Germline V gene sequence: CDR1 SGHVS, CDR2 FQNEAQ. V was trimmed by 6 bases and J by 3 bases, leaving 18 bases between them. This CDR3 contains 16 residues. CDR3 nucleotide sequence: TGTGCCAGCAGAACAGACGCCGGGACTCTTGGAAACACCATATATTTT. Protein product: CASRTDAGTLGNTIYF. The whole variable domain, filled in from reference TRBV7-8 and TRBJ1-3, reads GAGVSQSPRYKVAKRGQDVALRCDPISGHVSLFWYQQALGQGPEFLTYFQNEAQLDKSGLPSDRFFAERPEGSVSTLKIQRTQQEDSAVYLCASRTDAGTLGNTIYFGEGSWLTVV.